A selection of T cell receptor beta chains follows, all from one sample in a study of technical replicates of blood from a handful of donors. Generated by immunoSEQ multiplex PCR, the TCRdb table keeps only in-frame clones and is missing some. The sample includes around 100,000 clones, over 95% of them seen just once. The sample taken for sequencing was T cells isolated from PBMCs. The source is a human donor in good health. CDR3s include the opening cysteine and the closing phenylalanine or tryptophan. Each record gives: J gene, D gene, V gene, clone size, CDR3 protein, CDR3 DNA. A D gene is named only where the DNA matches it firmly. Part of the rows lack a size; the others show once, few, many or a class for expanded clones.

J: TRBJ2-2; D: -; V: TRBV30; size: once; CDR3: CAWIIQGGTGELFF; DNA: TGTGCCTGGATTATACAGGGTGGGACCGGGGAGCTGTTTTTT
J: TRBJ1-2; D: -; V: TRBV6-6; size: -; CDR3: CASSRGQLYGYTF; DNA: TGTGCCAGCAGCCGTGGACAGCTCTATGGCTACACCTTC
J: TRBJ2-1; D: -; V: TRBV30; size: -; CDR3: CAWSVFTLSIVNEQFF; DNA: TGTGCCTGGAGTGTGTTCACTCTATCAATCGTCAATGAGCAGTTCTTC
J: TRBJ1-1; D: -; V: TRBV19; size: -; CDR3: CASMELGALNTEAFF; DNA: TGTGCCAGTATGGAACTTGGGGCGCTGAACACTGAAGCTTTCTTT
J: TRBJ1-5; D: TRBD1; V: TRBV7-6; size: -; CDR3: CASSLERDSGNQPQHF; DNA: TGTGCCAGCAGCTTAGAAAGGGACAGCGGCAATCAGCCCCAGCATTTT
J: TRBJ2-5; D: -; V: TRBV19; size: -; CDR3: CASSMGRAGETQYF; DNA: TGTGCCAGTAGTATGGGCAGGGCGGGGGAGACCCAGTACTTC
J: TRBJ1-5; D: TRBD1; V: TRBV7-8; size: -; CDR3: CASSLAETGGNQPQHF; DNA: TGTGCCAGCAGCTTAGCGGAGACAGGGGGTAATCAGCCCCAGCATTTT
J: TRBJ2-1; D: TRBD2; V: TRBV28; size: -; CDR3: CASKLLAGVLDEQFF; DNA: TGTGCCAGCAAGTTACTAGCGGGAGTTCTCGATGAGCAGTTCTTC
J: TRBJ1-5; D: -; V: TRBV29-1; size: -; CDR3: CSAGGADQPQHF; DNA: TGCAGCGCCGGGGGGGCGGATCAGCCCCAGCATTTT
J: TRBJ2-3; D: -; V: TRBV5-1; size: -; CDR3: CASSLFSGGLGDTQYF; DNA: TGCGCCAGCAGCTTGTTTTCCGGGGGGCTCGGAGATACGCAGTATTTT
J: TRBJ2-3; D: TRBD1; V: TRBV30; size: -; CDR3: CAWSAPGQGFFTDTQYF; DNA: TGTGCCTGGAGTGCACCGGGACAGGGTTTTTTTACAGATACGCAGTATTTT
J: TRBJ2-5; D: TRBD1; V: TRBV19; size: -; CDR3: CASSTTGTGQETQYF; DNA: TGTGCCAGTAGTACCACCGGGACAGGACAAGAGACCCAGTACTTC
J: TRBJ1-2; D: TRBD1; V: TRBV2; size: -; CDR3: CASSAKRTGDNYGYTF; DNA: TGTGCCAGCAGTGCCAAAAGGACAGGGGATAACTATGGCTACACCTTC
J: TRBJ2-7; D: -; V: TRBV29-1; size: -; CDR3: CSVEDEDRNPYEQYF; DNA: TGCAGCGTTGAAGATGAAGACAGGAACCCCTACGAGCAGTACTTC
J: TRBJ1-1; D: -; V: TRBV19; size: -; CDR3: CASSIGGGRTEAFF; DNA: TGTGCCAGTAGTATTGGGGGGGGAAGAACTGAAGCTTTCTTT
J: TRBJ2-1; D: -; V: TRBV10-2; size: -; CDR3: CASSGTAGNEQFF; DNA: TGCGCCAGCAGTGGGACAGCCGGCAATGAGCAGTTCTTC
J: TRBJ2-1; D: -; V: TRBV5-4; size: -; CDR3: CASSLDSTNEQFF; DNA: TGTGCCAGCAGCTTGGATAGTACCAATGAGCAGTTCTTC
J: TRBJ2-1; D: -; V: TRBV6-1; size: -; CDR3: CASKVPGGDEQFF; DNA: TGTGCCAGCAAAGTACCAGGTGGCGATGAGCAGTTCTTC
J: TRBJ1-3; D: TRBD1; V: TRBV12-5; size: once; CDR3: CASGLVPGDSSSGNTIYF; DNA: TGTGCTAGTGGTTTGGTCCCGGGGGACAGTTCCTCTGGAAACACCATATATTTT
J: TRBJ2-1; D: TRBD1; V: TRBV5-1; size: -; CDR3: CASSLPLGTGGRHNEQFF; DNA: TGCGCCAGCAGCTTGCCCCTTGGAACAGGGGGCAGACACAATGAGCAGTTCTTC
J: TRBJ1-6; D: TRBD1; V: TRBV11-2; size: -; CDR3: CASSPRQGLNSPLHF; DNA: TGTGCCAGCAGCCCCCGACAGGGGCTAAATTCACCCCTCCACTTT
J: TRBJ2-2; D: -; V: TRBV27; size: -; CDR3: CASSLRRGTGELFF; DNA: TGTGCCAGCAGTCTGAGACGAGGCACCGGGGAGCTGTTTTTT
J: TRBJ2-3; D: -; V: TRBV15; size: -; CDR3: CATCRGGTDTQYF; DNA: TGTGCCACCTGCAGGGGCGGCACAGATACGCAGTATTTT
J: TRBJ1-1; D: -; V: TRBV15; size: -; CDR3: CATSVMTDDTEAFF; DNA: TGTGCCACCAGCGTTATGACAGACGATACTGAAGCTTTCTTT
J: TRBJ2-3; D: -; V: TRBV5-4; size: -; CDR3: CASSLPMAGTDTQYF; DNA: TGTGCCAGCAGCTTGCCTATGGCGGGCACAGATACGCAGTATTTT
J: TRBJ1-2; D: -; V: TRBV28; size: -; CDR3: CASSPGAGHLNYGYTF; DNA: TGTGCCAGCAGCCCCGGCGCTGGACACCTTAACTATGGCTACACCTTC
J: TRBJ2-2; D: TRBD2; V: TRBV5-6; size: -; CDR3: CASSEEGLATFPGELFF; DNA: TGTGCCAGCAGCGAAGAGGGACTAGCGACTTTTCCCGGGGAGCTGTTTTTT
J: TRBJ2-7; D: -; V: TRBV27; size: -; CDR3: CASSYRNSYEQYF; DNA: TGTGCCAGCAGTTACAGGAACTCCTACGAGCAGTACTTC
J: TRBJ2-5; D: -; V: TRBV30; size: -; CDR3: CAWRGRVLRGETQYF; DNA: TGTGCCTGGAGGGGCCGGGTCCTTCGGGGAGAGACCCAGTACTTC
J: TRBJ2-3; D: TRBD2; V: TRBV28; size: -; CDR3: CASSPGPGLANTQYF; DNA: TGTGCCAGCAGCCCCGGACCGGGACTAGCAAATACGCAGTATTTT
J: TRBJ1-5; D: TRBD1; V: TRBV5-8; size: -; CDR3: CASRNDRGWDQPQHF; DNA: TGTGCCAGCAGAAACGACAGGGGTTGGGATCAGCCCCAGCATTTT
J: TRBJ2-3; D: TRBD1; V: TRBV27; size: -; CDR3: CASRPTGGTDTQYF; DNA: TGTGCCAGCAGGCCTACAGGGGGCACAGATACGCAGTATTTT
J: TRBJ2-7; D: TRBD1; V: TRBV27; size: -; CDR3: CASSSWTGPYEQYF; DNA: TGTGCCAGCAGTTCGTGGACAGGGCCCTACGAGCAGTACTTC
J: TRBJ1-1; D: -; V: TRBV5-1; size: -; CDR3: CASSYTDSSSGTEAFF; DNA: TGCGCCAGCAGCTATACGGACAGCAGTTCGGGCACTGAAGCTTTCTTT
J: TRBJ2-7; D: TRBD2; V: TRBV7-9; size: -; CDR3: CASSLVVTSGRYEQYF; DNA: TGTGCCAGCAGCTTAGTTGTTACTAGCGGGAGATACGAGCAGTACTTC
J: TRBJ2-3; D: TRBD2; V: TRBV2; size: once; CDR3: CASSPLAGGPLDTQYF; DNA: TGTGCCAGCAGTCCACTAGCGGGAGGGCCGTTAGATACGCAGTATTTT
J: TRBJ2-1; D: TRBD2; V: TRBV19; size: -; CDR3: CATRVSAGAYNEQFF; DNA: TGTGCCACCAGGGTATCGGCGGGGGCCTACAATGAGCAGTTCTTC
J: TRBJ1-4; D: TRBD1; V: TRBV9; size: -; CDR3: CASSVRTGFEKLFF; DNA: TGTGCCAGCAGCGTAAGGACAGGATTTGAAAAACTGTTTTTT
J: TRBJ1-2; D: -; V: TRBV7-9; size: -; CDR3: CASSRTGTPNYGYTF; DNA: TGTGCCAGCAGCAGGACCGGGACACCCAATTATGGCTACACCTTC
J: TRBJ1-2; D: -; V: TRBV29-1; size: -; CDR3: CSVGDTGYGYTF; DNA: TGCAGCGTTGGGGATACAGGGTATGGCTACACCTTC
J: TRBJ2-7; D: TRBD1; V: TRBV5-6; size: -; CDR3: CASSLPLGTASYEQYF; DNA: TGTGCCAGCAGCCTACCCCTCGGGACAGCCTCATACGAGCAGTACTTC
J: TRBJ2-2; D: TRBD1; V: TRBV5-1; size: -; CDR3: CASSPGQGRTGELFF; DNA: TGCGCCAGTTCTCCGGGACAGGGGAGGACCGGGGAGCTGTTTTTT
J: TRBJ1-1; D: -; V: TRBV5-4; size: -; CDR3: CASSLENAYEAFF; DNA: TGTGCCAGCAGCTTGGAGAATGCGTATGAAGCTTTCTTT
J: TRBJ2-7; D: -; V: TRBV5-5; size: -; CDR3: CASSLRDEQYF; DNA: TGTGCCAGCAGTCTTCGAGACGAGCAGTACTTC
J: TRBJ2-2; D: TRBD2; V: TRBV2; size: -; CDR3: CASSDTAGGPNTGELFF; DNA: TGTGCCAGCAGTGATACAGCGGGGGGACCGAACACCGGGGAGCTGTTTTTT
J: TRBJ2-3; D: -; V: TRBV9; size: -; CDR3: CASSGSRGAQYF; DNA: TGTGCCAGCAGCGGGAGCCGGGGGGCCCAGTATTTT
J: TRBJ1-5; D: TRBD1; V: TRBV18; size: few; CDR3: CASSPEGASQPQHF; DNA: TGTGCCAGCTCACCTGAGGGGGCTAGTCAGCCCCAGCATTTT
J: TRBJ2-3; D: TRBD2; V: TRBV14; size: -; CDR3: CASSHGGGADTQYF; DNA: TGTGCCAGCAGCCACGGCGGGGGGGCAGATACGCAGTATTTT
J: TRBJ2-2; D: -; V: TRBV27; size: once; CDR3: CAIRDSNTGELFF; DNA: TGTGCCATCCGAGACTCGAACACCGGGGAGCTGTTTTTT
J: TRBJ2-3; D: -; V: TRBV7-3; size: -; CDR3: CASSLKAGTTDTQYF; DNA: TGTGCCAGCAGCTTAAAGGCGGGGACCACAGATACGCAGTATTTT
J: TRBJ2-7; D: TRBD1; V: TRBV6-1; size: -; CDR3: CASSLGQGWYEQYF; DNA: TGTGCCAGCAGTCTTGGACAGGGCTGGTACGAGCAGTACTTC
J: TRBJ2-1; D: TRBD2; V: TRBV27; size: once; CDR3: CASNLAGGYNEQFF; DNA: TGTGCCAGCAATCTAGCGGGAGGCTACAATGAGCAGTTCTTC
J: TRBJ2-7; D: TRBD2; V: TRBV7-2; size: -; CDR3: CASTSLTSGIGEQYF; DNA: TGTGCCAGCACCTCTTTGACTAGCGGGATAGGGGAGCAGTACTTC
J: TRBJ2-1; D: -; V: TRBV10-1; size: once; CDR3: CASSEWSSEQFF; DNA: TGCGCCAGCAGTGAATGGAGCAGTGAGCAGTTCTTC
J: TRBJ2-5; D: -; V: TRBV10-3; size: few; CDR3: CAISESVYSGGPSQETQYF; DNA: TGTGCCATCAGTGAGTCAGTTTACTCTGGAGGCCCCTCGCAGGAGACCCAGTACTTC
J: TRBJ1-2; D: -; V: TRBV6-5; size: -; CDR3: CASSYSAENYGYTF; DNA: TGTGCCAGCAGTTACTCGGCAGAAAACTATGGCTACACCTTC
J: TRBJ2-7; D: TRBD2; V: TRBV7-6; size: -; CDR3: CASSFGTTAYEQYF; DNA: TGTGCCAGCAGCTTTGGGACTACCGCCTACGAGCAGTACTTC
J: TRBJ2-1; D: -; V: TRBV19; size: -; CDR3: CASSLDISSYNEQFF; DNA: TGTGCCAGTAGTCTCGACATCAGCTCCTACAATGAGCAGTTCTTC
J: TRBJ1-4; D: -; V: TRBV7-9; size: -; CDR3: CASSNQSGHPWGKLFF; DNA: TGTGCCAGCAGCAACCAATCGGGACACCCATGGGGAAAACTGTTTTTT
J: TRBJ2-7; D: -; V: TRBV6-1; size: -; CDR3: CASSVNTIVEQYF; DNA: TGTGCCAGCAGTGTGAATACTATTGTGGAGCAGTACTTC